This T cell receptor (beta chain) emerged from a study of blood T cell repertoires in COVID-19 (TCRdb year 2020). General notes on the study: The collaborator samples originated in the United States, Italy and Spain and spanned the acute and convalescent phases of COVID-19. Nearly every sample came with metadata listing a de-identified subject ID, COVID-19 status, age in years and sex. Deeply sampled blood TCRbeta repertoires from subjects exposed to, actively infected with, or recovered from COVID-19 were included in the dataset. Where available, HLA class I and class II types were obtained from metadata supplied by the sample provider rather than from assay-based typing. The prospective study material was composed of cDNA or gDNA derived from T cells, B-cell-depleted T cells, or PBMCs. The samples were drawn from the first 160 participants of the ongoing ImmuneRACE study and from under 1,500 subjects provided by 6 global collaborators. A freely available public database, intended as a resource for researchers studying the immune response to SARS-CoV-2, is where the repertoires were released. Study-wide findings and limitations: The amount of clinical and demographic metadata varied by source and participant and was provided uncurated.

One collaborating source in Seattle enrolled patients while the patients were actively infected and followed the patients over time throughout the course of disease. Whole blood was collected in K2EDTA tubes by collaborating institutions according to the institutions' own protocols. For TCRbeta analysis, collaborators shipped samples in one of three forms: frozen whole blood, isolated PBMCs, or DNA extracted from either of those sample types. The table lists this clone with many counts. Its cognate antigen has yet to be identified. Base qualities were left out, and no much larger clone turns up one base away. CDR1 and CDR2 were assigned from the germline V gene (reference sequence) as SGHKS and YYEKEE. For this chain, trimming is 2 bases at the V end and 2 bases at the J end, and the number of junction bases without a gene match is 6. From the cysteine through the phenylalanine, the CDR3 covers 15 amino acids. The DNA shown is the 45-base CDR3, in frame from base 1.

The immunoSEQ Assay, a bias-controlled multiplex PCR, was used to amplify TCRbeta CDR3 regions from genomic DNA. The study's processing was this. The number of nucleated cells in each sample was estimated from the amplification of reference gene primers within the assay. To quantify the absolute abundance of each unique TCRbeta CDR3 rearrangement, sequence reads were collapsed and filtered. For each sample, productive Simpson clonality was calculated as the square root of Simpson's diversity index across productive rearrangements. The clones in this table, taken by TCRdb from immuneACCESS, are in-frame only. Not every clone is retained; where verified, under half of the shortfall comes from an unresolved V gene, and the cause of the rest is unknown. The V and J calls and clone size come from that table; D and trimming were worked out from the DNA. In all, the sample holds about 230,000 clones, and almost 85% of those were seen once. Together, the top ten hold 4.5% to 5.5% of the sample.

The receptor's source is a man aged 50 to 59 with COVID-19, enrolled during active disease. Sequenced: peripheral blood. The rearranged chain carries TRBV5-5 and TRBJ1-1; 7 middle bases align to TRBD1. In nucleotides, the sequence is TGTGCCAGCAGCTTCTACAGGGGACATAACACTGAAGCTTTCTTT. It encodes CASSFYRGHNTEAFF.